This entry lists 20 T cell receptor beta chains sequenced from one sample in a study of PD-1 blockade in classical Hodgkin lymphoma. Relapse after autologous stem cell transplantation occurred in every patient, and brentuximab vedotin exposure varied. Here immunoSEQ multiplex PCR was the method, and the copy in TCRdb shows in-frame clones only, minus some. The sample lists tens of thousands of clones; more than 80% were seen once. The sequencing used peripheral blood mononuclear cells (PBMCs), collected at baseline. These receptors all come from a human donor with classical Hodgkin lymphoma.

This clone is a singleton in its sample. The chain links TRBV30 to TRBJ2-1, with D unresolved. Germline V gene data show CDR1 as GTSNPN and CDR2 as SVGIG (reference sequence). The CDR3 is 12 residues long. V lost 2 bases to trimming and J lost 4 bases, with 6 bases between them. The CDR3 DNA sequence: TGTGCCTGGAGTACAAGGTACAATGAGCAGTTCTTC. The encoded protein is CAWSTRYNEQFF.

The rearrangement links TRBV5-1 to TRBJ2-5; possibly TRBD2 for D (5 bases). The CDR3 runs to 15 residues. Germline assignment: CDR1 SGHRS and CDR2 YFSETQ. The V end was cut by 6 bases, the J end by 2 bases, with 17 bases between. For the CDR3, the DNA is TGCGCCAGCAAGGGAGAGGTTGGGTCACAAGAGACCCAGTACTTC. Protein: CASKGEVGSQETQYF.

The rearrangement uses TRBV9 and TRBJ1-6; 9 bases are shared with TRBD1. The CDR3 length is 14 residues. CDR1 and CDR2 (germline): SGDLS, YYNGEE. V shed 3 bases and J 8 bases; nucleotides not matched to a gene: 3. CDR3 residues: CASSATGGDSPLHF. As DNA, the CDR3 is TGTGCCAGCAGCGCGACAGGGGGTGATTCACCCCTCCACTTT.

CDR3 sequence reads: CASSLDGLAFTTGELFF. Written as DNA, the CDR3 is TGTGCCAGCAGCTTAGATGGACTAGCGTTTACCACCGGGGAGCTGTTTTTT. This sequence joins TRBV13 and TRBJ2-2; TRBD2 matches 9 bases. The CDR3 is 17 amino acids. Trimming cost V 1 base and J 4 bases; bases outside gene matches: 7. CDR1 and CDR2 (germline): PRHDT, FYEKMQ (reference sequence).

This clone was seen just once. The gene calls are TRBV28 and TRBJ2-2; TRBD1 matches at 9 bases. The germline V gene has CDR1 MDHEN and CDR2 SYDVKM. The CDR3 extends over 17 amino acids. With V trimmed by 3 bases and J by 7 bases, 12 bases remained unmatched. CDR3 DNA: TGTGCCAGCAGTTTCTCGATCACAGGGGGCTCTGGCGGGGAGCTGTTTTTT. Encoded protein: CASSFSITGGSGGELFF.

The J gene is TRBJ2-1, the V gene TRBV27, with 9 bases fitting TRBD2. J lost 3 bases, V lost 3 bases, and 6 bases had no gene match. Germline CDR1 reads MNHEY; CDR2 reads SMNVEV (reference sequence). CDR3 length: 16 amino acids. Here the CDR3 reads CASSFSSGEFYNEQFF. The CDR3 nucleotides are TGTGCCAGCAGTTTCTCTAGCGGGGAGTTCTACAATGAGCAGTTCTTC.

The rearrangement links TRBV27 to TRBJ1-2, with D unclear. The CDR3 contains 15 residues. CDR1 MNHEY and CDR2 SMNVEV come from the germline V gene (reference sequence). V was trimmed by 8 bases and J by 4 bases, leaving 20 bases between them. CDR3 nucleotides: TGTGCCAGCGGGTCGGTCTGGGAGGGAGGCTATGGCTACACCTTC. Its protein is CASGSVWEGGYGYTF.

This clone was observed a handful of times. This specimen includes other DNA sequences encoding the same CDR3. This sequence joins TRBV7-6 and TRBJ2-7; D remains unclear. The CDR3 runs to 13 residues. Trimming stripped 3 bases from V and 2 bases from J, with 8 bases between. Per germline, CDR1 SGHVS and CDR2 FNYEAQ. The CDR3 DNA sequence: TGTGCCAGCAGCTTTAACCCGACCTACGAGCAGTACTTC. It is translated as CASSFNPTYEQYF.

The CDR3 loop reads CASSLGSGGYTF. The CDR3 DNA sequence: TGCGCCAGCAGCTTGGGATCGGGGGGCTACACCTTC. This chain joins TRBV5-1 and TRBJ1-2; D not resolved. The CDR3 has 12 amino acids. Germline V gene lookup returns CDR1 SGHRS and CDR2 YFSETQ. V was shortened by 0 bases and J by 8 bases, with 8 bases between the two germline ends.

The V gene is TRBV4-2, the J gene TRBJ1-2, with a weak D call TRBD1 (6 bases). CDR1 is LGHNA and CDR2 is YNFKEQ in the germline V gene. V was clipped by 7 bases and J by 8 bases, with 20 bases between them. The CDR3 has 14 amino acids. The CDR3 region has the DNA TGTGCCAGCAACCTAAACGGGGGGCTGTGGGGCTACACCTTC. Residues: CASNLNGGLWGYTF.

The V and J genes are TRBV18 and TRBJ1-5; D is unclear. The CDR3 is 15 residues long. The germline CDR1 and CDR2 sequences are KGHSH and LQKENI. V dropped 5 bases and J dropped 3 bases, with 14 bases sitting between them. CDR3 nucleotide sequence: TGTGCCAGCTCATTTCAGAGCTTGAACAATCAGCCCCAGCATTTT. It specifies CASSFQSLNNQPQHF. The complete variable domain, with remaining parts taken from reference TRBV18 and TRBJ1-5, reads NAGVMQNPRHLVRRRGQEARLRCSPMKGHSHVYWYRQLPEEGLKFMVYLQKENIIDESGMPKERFSAEFPKEGPSILRIQQVVRGDSAAYFCASSFQSLNNQPQHFGDGTRLSIL.

This clone has only one observation. The J gene is TRBJ1-2, the V gene TRBV7-8, with D unresolved. V lost 1 base and J 7 bases, leaving 22 bases between the germline ends. The CDR3 extends over 17 amino acids. The germline CDR1 and CDR2 sequences are SGHVS and FQNEAQ. CDR3 DNA: TGTGCCAGCAGCTTAGGGGAAGGCGACGGGATGCGTACTGGCTACACCTTC. Its translation: CASSLGEGDGMRTGYTF.

The chain is built from TRBV4-2 and TRBJ1-6; TRBD1 agrees at 7 bases. This CDR3 spans 17 amino acids. J gave up 10 bases and V 1 base, and 13 bases lay outside the gene matches. Looked up from germline, CDR1 is LGHNA and CDR2 is YNFKEQ. The CDR3 DNA is TGTGCCAGCAGCCAAGCTGAAACACAGGGGCTACGGTCACCCCTCCACTTT. It yields the protein CASSQAETQGLRSPLHF.

The chain couples TRBV27 to TRBJ1-1, with D maybe TRBD1 (6 bases). CDR3 size: 15 residues. V lost 5 bases, J lost 0 bases, and 13 bases lay in between. The germline gives CDR1 MNHEY, CDR2 SMNVEV (reference sequence). CDR3 region: CASSTLTGLNTEAFF. CDR3 sequence (DNA): TGTGCCAGCAGTACCCTAACAGGGTTGAACACTGAAGCTTTCTTT.

The rearrangement links TRBV6-1 to TRBJ2-2; no definite D call. Trimming removed 4 bases at V and 1 base at J, with 13 bases between. Germline lookup yields CDR1 MNHNS and CDR2 SASEGT. The CDR3 runs to 16 residues. In nucleotides, the CDR3 is TGTGCCAGCAGTGCCCGTCTGGTAGGGAACACCGGGGAGCTGTTTTTT. As protein: CASSARLVGNTGELFF.

The V gene is TRBV10-1, the J gene TRBJ2-3; 9 bases line up with TRBD1. Trimming removed 2 bases from V and 2 bases from J; junction bases left unmatched: 5. The CDR3 spans 16 residues. The germline V gene encodes CDR1 WNHNN and CDR2 SYGVQD (reference sequence). The CDR3 protein is CASSERRTGDTDTQYF. As DNA, the CDR3 is TGCGCCAGCAGTGAGCGACGGACAGGGGACACAGATACGCAGTATTTT.

V gene TRBV7-6 combines with J gene TRBJ2-3; D not resolved. CDR3 size: 13 residues. The germline V and J ends were trimmed by 3 bases and 2 bases, with 6 bases remaining between them. The germline V gene has CDR1 SGHVS and CDR2 FNYEAQ. The CDR3 DNA follows: TGTGCCAGCAGCTTCCAGGCCACAGATACGCAGTATTTT. As protein: CASSFQATDTQYF. The whole variable domain, remainder taken from reference TRBV7-6 and TRBJ2-3, is GAGVSQSPRYKVTKRGQDVALRCDPISGHVSLYWYRQALGQGPEFLTYFNYEAQQDKSGLPNDRFSAERPEGSISTLTIQRTEQRDSAMYRCASSFQATDTQYFGPGTRLTVL.

The J gene is TRBJ2-2, the V gene TRBV9; 11 bases line up with TRBD2. This CDR3 contains 18 residues. The V and J ends lost 3 bases and 4 bases, in that order; junction bases with no gene match: 11. The V gene's germline CDR1 is SGDLS and CDR2 YYNGEE. Here the CDR3 reads CASSDIFLAGGSTGELFF. The CDR3 nucleotides are TGTGCCAGCAGCGATATCTTTCTAGCGGGGGGTTCCACCGGGGAGCTGTTTTTT.

This sequence joins TRBV11-2 and TRBJ1-1, with no clear D. From germline, CDR1 is SGHAT and CDR2 FQNNGV. The CDR3 sequence is 12 residues long. V was trimmed by 10 bases and J by 5 bases, leaving 14 bases between them. The CDR3 reads CANSNSPTEAFF. The CDR3 DNA is TGTGCCAACTCCAATAGCCCAACTGAAGCTTTCTTT.

The CDR3 sequence is CASSFGQGSYGYTF. The DNA for the CDR3 is TGTGCCAGCAGCTTCGGTCAGGGATCCTATGGCTACACCTTC. This chain connects TRBV5-6 to TRBJ1-2, with D maybe TRBD1 (5 bases). Germline V gives CDR1 SGHDT, CDR2 YYEEEE. This CDR3 has 14 residues. V was trimmed by 2 bases and J by 4 bases, leaving 12 bases between them.